This T cell receptor (beta chain) appears in the sequencing data of a study of cytomegalovirus exposure and HLA in healthy donors. Background on the study: HLA-typed donors were the source of approximately 85 million unique TCRs held in an early data release.

Both 60 Vbeta primers and 13 Jbeta primers went into the PCR. Original processing methods: Some 11 million of the about 80 million unique TCR beta chains counted in a later analysis were shared. The assay was immunoSEQ multiplex PCR, and TCRdb's table has in-frame clones only and misses some. That table supplies the V and J calls and clone size; D and trimming were determined from the DNA. Of 150,000 to 180,000 clones listed, 70% to 80% were seen once; the top ten hold roughly 4%. As regards this clone: The target antigen is unknown.

Study-wide results and caveats: What a later analysis showed was that several of the most significant clusters appeared linked to common viral pathogens. The authors considered a cluster of highly shared sequence variants likely to be a sequencing artifact.

Trimming cost V 3 bases and J 5 bases, with 16 bases left between them. The CDR3 runs to 15 residues. Germline V gives CDR1 SNHLY, CDR2 FYNNEI. Specimen: PBMCs. The origin of this receptor is a woman aged 40 to 55 in good health and CMV-seronegative. This rearrangement joins TRBV2 to TRBJ1-1, with no clear D. CDR3: CASSDSPPRLTEAFF. In nucleotides, the CDR3 is TGTGCCAGCAGTGATTCCCCCCCTAGGTTGACTGAAGCTTTCTTT.